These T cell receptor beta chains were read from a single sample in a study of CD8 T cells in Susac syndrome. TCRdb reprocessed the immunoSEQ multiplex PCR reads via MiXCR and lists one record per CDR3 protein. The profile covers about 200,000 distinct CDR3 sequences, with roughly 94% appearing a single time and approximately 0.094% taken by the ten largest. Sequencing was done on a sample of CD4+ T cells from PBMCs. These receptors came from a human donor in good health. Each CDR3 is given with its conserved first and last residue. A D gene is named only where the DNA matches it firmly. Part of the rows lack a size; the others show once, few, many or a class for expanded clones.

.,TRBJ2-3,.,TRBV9,TGTGCCAGCAGCGTTTGGGAGAGCACAGATACGCAGTATTTT,CASSVWESTDTQYF
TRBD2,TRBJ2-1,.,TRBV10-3,TGTGCCATCGGGACTACAAATGAGCAGTTCTTC,CAIGTTNEQFF
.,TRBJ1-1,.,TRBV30,TGTGCCTGGAGTGTATCCCGCAGCAACACTGAAGCTTTCTTT,CAWSVSRSNTEAFF
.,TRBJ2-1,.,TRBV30,TGTGCCTGGAGTGCTAGCTATGAGCAGTTCTTC,CAWSASYEQFF
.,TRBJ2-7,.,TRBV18,TGTGCCAGCTCACCAGGGACGGGAACCTACGAGCAGTACTTC,CASSPGTGTYEQYF
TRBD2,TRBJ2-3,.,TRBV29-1,TGCAGCCTGGGGACTAGTTCAGATACGCAGTATTTT,CSLGTSSDTQYF
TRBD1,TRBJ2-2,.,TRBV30,TGTGCCTGGAGTGTACTAGGGGACAGCGCGAACACCGGGGAGCTGTTTTTT,CAWSVLGDSANTGELFF
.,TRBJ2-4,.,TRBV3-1,TGTGCCAGCAGCCAAGAGACAGAGAGGGCCAAAAACATTCAGTACTTC,CASSQETERAKNIQYF
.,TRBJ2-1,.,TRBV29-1,TGCAGCGTTGCGTCCCGCATTCAGGGATACAATGAGCAGTTCTTC,CSVASRIQGYNEQFF
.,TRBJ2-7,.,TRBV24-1,TGTGCCACCAGTGATGGGACCGCGGGCGAGCAGTACTTC,CATSDGTAGEQYF
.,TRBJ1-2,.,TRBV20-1,TGCAGTGCCGTCCTGGTAGCGGAGGGGGGCTACACCTTC,CSAVLVAEGGYTF
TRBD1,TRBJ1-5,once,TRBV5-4,TGTGCCAGCAGCTCGGACAGGGGGACTGGCCAGCCCCAGCATTTT,CASSSDRGTGQPQHF
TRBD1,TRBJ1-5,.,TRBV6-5,TGTGCCAGCGGCCCTGACAGGGTGGAGCAGCCCCAGCATTTT,CASGPDRVEQPQHF
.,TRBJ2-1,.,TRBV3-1,TGTGCCAGCAGCCAAGAAGCGGACAGCGGGCTGGATGAGCAGTTCTTC,CASSQEADSGLDEQFF
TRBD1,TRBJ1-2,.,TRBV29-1,TGCAGCGTCAATGAGGAGAACAGGGGGAACTATGGCTACACCTTC,CSVNEENRGNYGYTF
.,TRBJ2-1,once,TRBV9,TGTGCCAGCAGCGTAGTAGCCCGGGCCGGTGAGCAGTTCTTC,CASSVVARAGEQFF
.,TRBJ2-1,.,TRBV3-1,TGTGCCAGCAGCTCACCCGGCGGCGCAGGCTACAATGAGCAGTTCTTC,CASSSPGGAGYNEQFF
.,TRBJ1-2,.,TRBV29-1,TGCAGCGTCAGAAAAGAACACGGAGGATACACCTTC,CSVRKEHGGYTF
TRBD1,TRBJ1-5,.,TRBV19,TGTGCCAGTAGTGGATCGACAGGGATGAATCAGCCCCAGCATTTT,CASSGSTGMNQPQHF
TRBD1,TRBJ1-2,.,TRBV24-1,TGTGCCACCAGTGACCAACAGGGGGGGCACTATGGCTACACCTTC,CATSDQQGGHYGYTF
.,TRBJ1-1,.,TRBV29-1,TGCAGCGTTGGGGAGAACACTGAAGCTTTCTTT,CSVGENTEAFF
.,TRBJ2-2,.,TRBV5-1,TGCGCCAGCAGCTCGTTCGGGTCGAACACCGGGGAGCTGTTTTTT,CASSSFGSNTGELFF
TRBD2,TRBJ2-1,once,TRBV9,TGTGCCAGCAGCGGAGGCTTAGCGGGTCCATCCTACAATGAGCAGTTCTTC,CASSGGLAGPSYNEQFF
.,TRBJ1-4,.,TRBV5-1,TGCGCCAGCAGCTTGGAAATAAGCGAAAAACTGTTTTTT,CASSLEISEKLFF
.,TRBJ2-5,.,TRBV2,TGTGCCAGCAATTCCCCCAGGGGAAAGACCCAGTACTTC,CASNSPRGKTQYF
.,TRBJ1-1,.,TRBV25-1,TGTGCCAGCAGACTGACTCTTCGAGACTTCAACACTGAAGCTTTCTTT,CASRLTLRDFNTEAFF
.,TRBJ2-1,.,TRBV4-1,TGCGCCAGCAGCCAACCATCCGGAGGAATCCCCAATGAGCAGTTCTTC,CASSQPSGGIPNEQFF
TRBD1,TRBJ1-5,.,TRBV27,TGTGCCAGCAGGCGACAGGGAAATAGCAATCAGCCCCAGCATTTT,CASRRQGNSNQPQHF